The 15 T cell receptor beta chains below were found in one sample sequenced in a study of CXCR4 blockade with PD-1 therapy in pancreatic cancer. Sequencing was performed with immunoSEQ multiplex PCR; in TCRdb, only in-frame clones are kept and a portion is missing. Of about 5,200 clones detected, 45% to 60% appear once; the ten largest clones hold approximately 8.2%. Sequences were obtained from tumor tissue. The receptor set was obtained from a human donor with pancreatic ductal adenocarcinoma.

Here the CDR3 reads CASSPPRSGSDTQYF. The CDR3 nucleotides read TGTGCCAGCTCACCACCTCGGAGCGGGAGTGATACGCAGTATTTT. This rearrangement joins TRBV18 to TRBJ2-3; 8 nucleotides agree with TRBD2. V was pared by 0 bases and J by 6 bases, with 5 bases of the junction left unmatched. Germline CDR1 reads KGHSH; CDR2 reads LQKENI. This CDR3 spans 15 amino acids.

This chain joins TRBV18 and TRBJ2-1; weak D call: TRBD2 (5 bases). The V gene's germline CDR1 is KGHSH and CDR2 LQKENI. CDR3 size: 13 residues. V lost 3 bases and J 5 bases, leaving 8 bases between the germline ends. DNA for the CDR3: TGTGCCAGCTCACCCCGGACTGACAATGAGCAGTTCTTC. It specifies CASSPRTDNEQFF.

V is TRBV19 and J is TRBJ2-2; the D gene could be TRBD1 or TRBD2 (6 bases each). This CDR3 spans 15 amino acids. Trimming stripped 5 bases from V and 5 bases from J, with 15 bases between. Looked up from germline, CDR1 is LNHDA and CDR2 is SQIVND (reference sequence). CDR3 amino acids: CASSSIGGTTGELFF. The DNA for the CDR3 is TGTGCCAGTAGTTCCATAGGGGGGACGACCGGGGAGCTGTTTTTT. Together with reference TRBV19 and TRBJ2-2, the CDR3 gives the full variable domain: DGGITQSPKYLFRKEGQNVTLSCEQNLNHDAMYWYRQDPGQGLRLIYYSQIVNDFQKGDIAEGYSVSREKKESFPLTVTSAQKNPTAFYLCASSSIGGTTGELFFGEGSRLTVL.

In DNA, the CDR3 is TGTGCCATCAGGGCCGGGACAGGCGGAAACACCATATATTTT. This encodes CAIRAGTGGNTIYF. The V gene is TRBV6-8, the J gene TRBJ1-3; TRBD1 matches 8 bases. The CDR3 sequence is 14 residues long. With 10 bases clipped from V and 4 bases from J, the junction kept 9 bases outside the gene matches. Germline V gives CDR1 MNHGY, CDR2 SAAAGT.

The CDR3 loop reads CASRVGRTEAFF. CDR3 nucleotides: TGTGCCAGCCGGGTGGGGAGAACTGAAGCTTTCTTT. V is TRBV6-8 and J is TRBJ1-1; no reliable D call. V dropped 8 bases and J dropped 5 bases, with 12 bases sitting between them. The CDR3 loop spans 12 amino acids. Germline assignment: CDR1 MNHGY and CDR2 SAAAGT.

V is TRBV19 and J is TRBJ1-4; no reliable D call. V lost 4 bases, J lost 3 bases, and 12 bases lay in between. Germline assignment: CDR1 LNHDA and CDR2 SQIVND (reference sequence). The CDR3 consists of 15 residues. The chain's CDR3 is CASSTRVAANEKLFF. The CDR3, as DNA: TGTGCCAGTAGTACCCGGGTAGCGGCTAATGAAAAACTGTTTTTT.

The chain is built from TRBV19 and TRBJ2-7, with D tentatively TRBD2 (5 bases). Germline CDR1 is LNHDA and CDR2 is SQIVND (reference sequence). CDR3 length: 14 amino acids. The ends were cut back, 3 bases at V and 0 bases at J, with 9 bases in the middle. The CDR3 sequence: CASSMMGSSYEQYF. DNA of the CDR3: TGTGCCAGTAGTATGATGGGGAGCTCCTACGAGCAGTACTTC.

V gene TRBV30 combines with J gene TRBJ1-1; D gene uncertain. Germline V CDR1 and CDR2: GTSNPN, SVGIG (reference sequence). V lost 0 bases to trimming and J lost 0 bases, with 5 bases between them. This CDR3 contains 13 residues. CDR3 loop: CAWSVPVNTEAFF. CDR3 in DNA: TGTGCCTGGAGTGTACCGGTGAACACTGAAGCTTTCTTT.

This clone was seen once. This rearrangement joins TRBV2 to TRBJ1-5; no definite D call. The CDR3 has 12 residues. V lost 6 bases and J lost 6, with 9 bases in between. Germline CDR1 and CDR2: SNHLY and FYNNEI. The CDR3 DNA is TGTGCCAGCAGCTCAGGCGGTCAGCCCCAGCATTTT. It is translated as CASSSGGQPQHF.

This sequence joins TRBV9 and TRBJ2-2, with TRBD2 matching 10 bases. Unmatched junction bases numbered 6, after V lost 3 bases and J lost 7 bases. The germline V gene has CDR1 SGDLS and CDR2 YYNGEE. The CDR3 spans 15 residues. The CDR3 bases are TGTGCCAGCAGCGCTAGCGGGAGATTTAGCGGGGAGCTGTTTTTT. Amino acids: CASSASGRFSGELFF. Complete variable domain (other parts from reference TRBV9 and TRBJ2-2): DSGVTQTPKHLITATGQRVTLRCSPRSGDLSVYWYQQSLDQGLQFLIQYYNGEERAKGNILERFSAQQFPDLHSELNLSSLELGDSALYFCASSASGRFSGELFFGEGSRLTVL.

The chain carries TRBV23-1 and TRBJ2-1; D call uncertain. TRBV23-1 is treated as an ORF (open reading frame) with a function not yet certain. V lost 1 base to trimming and J lost 6 bases, with 13 bases between them. The CDR3 is 15 amino acids. The CDR3 region is CASSQWVHEFNEQFF. For the CDR3, the DNA is TGCGCCAGCAGTCAATGGGTGCACGAGTTCAATGAGCAGTTCTTC.

This clone was seen just once. The chain links TRBV25-1 to TRBJ2-2; 7 nucleotides agree with TRBD1. The germline V gene encodes CDR1 MGHDK and CDR2 SYGVNS. V was pared by 2 bases and J by 6 bases, with 6 bases of the junction left unmatched. The CDR3 has 15 residues. The DNA for the CDR3 is TGTGCCAGCAGTGAAGTGGGACAGAAAGCCGGGGAGCTGTTTTTT. Amino acid sequence: CASSEVGQKAGELFF.

The chain couples TRBV11-3 to TRBJ2-7; 8 nucleotides align to TRBD2. This CDR3 is 20 amino acids long. Looked up from germline, CDR1 is SGHNT and CDR2 is YENEEA. V lost 3 bases and J lost 2; bases outside the gene matches: 21. As DNA, the CDR3 is TGTGCCAGCAGCTTGACGCTTACGACACGGACTAGCCAGTTGGCCTACGAGCAGTACTTC. It encodes CASSLTLTTRTSQLAYEQYF.

This CDR3 is CASGTVNTEAFF. The CDR3 DNA sequence: TGTGCCAGTGGGACGGTGAACACTGAAGCTTTCTTT. The rearrangement joins TRBV19 to TRBJ1-1, with D possibly being TRBD1 (5 bases). Per germline, CDR1 LNHDA and CDR2 SQIVND (reference sequence). The V gene lost 8 bases and the J gene lost 0 bases, with 7 bases spanning the gap. This CDR3 is built from 12 residues. The whole variable domain, remainder taken from reference TRBV19 and TRBJ1-1, is DGGITQSPKYLFRKEGQNVTLSCEQNLNHDAMYWYRQDPGQGLRLIYYSQIVNDFQKGDIAEGYSVSREKKESFPLTVTSAQKNPTAFYLCASGTVNTEAFFGQGTRLTVV.

In this sample, this clone turned up a few times. The V and J genes are TRBV18 and TRBJ2-7; TRBD1 matches 10 bases. In germline, CDR1 is KGHSH, CDR2 LQKENI. Trimming removed 6 bases from V and 4 bases from J; junction bases left unmatched: 9. This CDR3 spans 15 amino acids. CDR3 sequence reads: CASSPTRDRGYEQYF. The CDR3 DNA reads as TGTGCCAGCTCCCCTACTCGGGACAGGGGATACGAGCAGTACTTC.